What follows is one T cell receptor beta chain and its context. Its specificity is unknown. This entry is derived from a study of molecular identifiers for immune sequencing clone quantification. Regarding the study as a whole: Reportedly, one cell's Jurkat TCR RNA was detected within 1,100,000 naive CD8 cells.

TCRdb processed the PCR reads anew with MiXCR; each CDR3 protein has one entry. The top ten hold roughly 0.83% of the sample, which has just under 650,000 distinct CDR3 sequences, roughly 21% seen once. The sequencing input was naive CD8+ T cells from blood, with Jurkat cell RNA spiked in. Sample subset: FACS-sorted CD8+CD4-CCR7+CD45RA+ naive T cells. This clonotype was sampled from a human donor in good health. Some libraries in this study had Jurkat cell RNA spiked in.

CDR3 in amino acids: CASSQDRWSSYNEQFF. Here the CDR3 DNA reads TGCGCCAGCAGCCAAGATCGGTGGAGCTCCTACAATGAGCAGTTCTTC. J is TRBJ2-1 and V is TRBV4-3; D is unclear. Germline lookup yields CDR1 LGHNA and CDR2 YSLEER. The V end lost 0 bases, the J end lost 0 bases, and 9 bases lay between the germline ends. The CDR3 runs 16 residues.